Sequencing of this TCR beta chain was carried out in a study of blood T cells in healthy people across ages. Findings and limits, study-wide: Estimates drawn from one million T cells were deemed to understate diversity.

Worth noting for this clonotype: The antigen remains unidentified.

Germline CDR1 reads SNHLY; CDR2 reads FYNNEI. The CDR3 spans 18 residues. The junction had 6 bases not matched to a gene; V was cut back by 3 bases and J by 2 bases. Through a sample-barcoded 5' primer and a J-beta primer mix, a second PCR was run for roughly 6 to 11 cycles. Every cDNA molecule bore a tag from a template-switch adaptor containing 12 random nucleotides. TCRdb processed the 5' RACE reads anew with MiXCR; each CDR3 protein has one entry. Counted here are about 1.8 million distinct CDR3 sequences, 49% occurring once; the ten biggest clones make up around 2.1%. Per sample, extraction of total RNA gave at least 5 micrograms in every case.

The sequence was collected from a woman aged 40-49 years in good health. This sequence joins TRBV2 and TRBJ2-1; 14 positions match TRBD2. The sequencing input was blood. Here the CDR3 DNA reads TGTGCCAGCAGTGATCCGGGACTAGCGGGGGCGGCCTACAATGAGCAGTTCTTC. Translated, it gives CASSDPGLAGAAYNEQFF.